This T cell receptor beta chain appears in the sequencing data of a study of technical replicates of blood from a few donors. Per the germline V gene, CDR1 is MDHEN and CDR2 is SYDVKM. V lost 3 bases and J 1 base, leaving 6 bases between the germline ends. The length of the CDR3 is 14 residues. Profiling relied on immunoSEQ multiplex PCR, and the TCRdb table lists in-frame clones only, not all of them. The sample includes about 14,000 clones, 65% to 85% of them seen just once. The chain links TRBV28 to TRBJ2-2, with D possibly being TRBD2 (5 bases). The sequence was collected from a human donor in good health. The specimen sequenced was PBMCs. CDR3 region: CASSFAGNTGELFF. CDR3 nucleotide sequence: TGTGCCAGCAGTTTCGCGGGGAACACCGGGGAGCTGTTTTTT.